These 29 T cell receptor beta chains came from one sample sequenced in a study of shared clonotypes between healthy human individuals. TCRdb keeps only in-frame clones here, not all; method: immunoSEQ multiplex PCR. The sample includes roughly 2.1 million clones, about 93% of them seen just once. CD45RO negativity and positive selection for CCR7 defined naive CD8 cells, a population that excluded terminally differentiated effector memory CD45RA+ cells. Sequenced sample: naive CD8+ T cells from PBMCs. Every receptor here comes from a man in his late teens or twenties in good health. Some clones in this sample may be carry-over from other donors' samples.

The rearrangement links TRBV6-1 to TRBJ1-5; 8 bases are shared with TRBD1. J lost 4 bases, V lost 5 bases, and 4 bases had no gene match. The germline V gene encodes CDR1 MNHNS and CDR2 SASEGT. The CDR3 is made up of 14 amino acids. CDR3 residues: CASSLGDRNQPQHF. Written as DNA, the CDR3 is TGTGCCAGCAGTCTGGGGGACAGGAATCAGCCCCAGCATTTT.

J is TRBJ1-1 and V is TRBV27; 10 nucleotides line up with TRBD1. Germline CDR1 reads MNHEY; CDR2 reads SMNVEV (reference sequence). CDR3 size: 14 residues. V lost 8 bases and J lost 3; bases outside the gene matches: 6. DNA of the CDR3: TGTGCCAGCGGCCGACAGGGGGCGTACACTGAAGCTTTCTTT. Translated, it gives CASGRQGAYTEAFF.

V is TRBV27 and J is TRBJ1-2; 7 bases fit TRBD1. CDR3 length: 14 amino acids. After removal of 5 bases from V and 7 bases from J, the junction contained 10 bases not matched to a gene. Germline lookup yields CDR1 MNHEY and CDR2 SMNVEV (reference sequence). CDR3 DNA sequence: TGTGCCAGCAGTCCCGGACAGGCGTGGGGTGGCTACACCTTC. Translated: CASSPGQAWGGYTF.

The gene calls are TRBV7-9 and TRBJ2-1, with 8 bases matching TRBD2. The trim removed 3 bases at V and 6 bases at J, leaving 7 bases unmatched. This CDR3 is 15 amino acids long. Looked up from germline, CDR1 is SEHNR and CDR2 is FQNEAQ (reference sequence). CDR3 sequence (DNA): TGTGCCAGCAGCTTTCCCAGCGGGAGTGGCAATGAGCAGTTCTTC. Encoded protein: CASSFPSGSGNEQFF.

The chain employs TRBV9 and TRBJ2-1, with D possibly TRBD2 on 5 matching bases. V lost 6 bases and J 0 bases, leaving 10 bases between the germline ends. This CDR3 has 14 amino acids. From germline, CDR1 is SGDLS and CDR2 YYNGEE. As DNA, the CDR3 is TGTGCCAGCACTGCGGGCGACTCCTACAATGAGCAGTTCTTC. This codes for CASTAGDSYNEQFF.

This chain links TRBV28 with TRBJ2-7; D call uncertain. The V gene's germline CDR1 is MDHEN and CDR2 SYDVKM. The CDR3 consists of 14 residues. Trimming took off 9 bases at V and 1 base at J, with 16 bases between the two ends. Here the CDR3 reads CASVLNTGSYEQYF. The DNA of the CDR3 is TGTGCCAGTGTCTTGAACACCGGATCCTACGAGCAGTACTTC.

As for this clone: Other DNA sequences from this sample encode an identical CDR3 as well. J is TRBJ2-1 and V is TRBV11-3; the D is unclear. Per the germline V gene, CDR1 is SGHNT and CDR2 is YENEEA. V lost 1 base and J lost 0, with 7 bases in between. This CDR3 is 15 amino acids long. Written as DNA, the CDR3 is TGTGCCAGCAGCTTAGGAAGGAGCTCCTACAATGAGCAGTTCTTC. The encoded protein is CASSLGRSSYNEQFF. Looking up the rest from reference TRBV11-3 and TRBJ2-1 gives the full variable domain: EAGVVQSPRYKIIEKKQPVAFWCNPISGHNTLYWYLQNLGQGPELLIRYENEEAVDDSQLPKDRFSAERLKGVDSTLKIQPAELGDSAVYLCASSLGRSSYNEQFFGPGTRLTVL.

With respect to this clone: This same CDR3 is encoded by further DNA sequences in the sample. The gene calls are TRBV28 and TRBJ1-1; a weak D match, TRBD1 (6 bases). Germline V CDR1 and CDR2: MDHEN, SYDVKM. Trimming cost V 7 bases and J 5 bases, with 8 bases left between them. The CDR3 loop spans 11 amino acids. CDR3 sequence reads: CASTRGTEAFF. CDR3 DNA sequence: TGTGCCAGCACGAGGGGGACTGAAGCTTTCTTT.

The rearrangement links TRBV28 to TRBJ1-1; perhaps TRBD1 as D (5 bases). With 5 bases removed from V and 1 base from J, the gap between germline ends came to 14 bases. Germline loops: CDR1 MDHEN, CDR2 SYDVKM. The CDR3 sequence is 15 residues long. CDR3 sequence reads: CASSTGPGGNTEAFF. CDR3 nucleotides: TGTGCCAGCAGTACGGGTCCCGGGGGGAACACTGAAGCTTTCTTT.

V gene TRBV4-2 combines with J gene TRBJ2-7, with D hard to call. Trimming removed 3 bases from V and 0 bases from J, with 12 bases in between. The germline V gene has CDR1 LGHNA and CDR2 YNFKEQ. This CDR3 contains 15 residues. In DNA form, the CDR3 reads TGTGCCAGCAGCCAGGTAGACCCGGGCTCCTACGAGCAGTACTTC. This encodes CASSQVDPGSYEQYF.

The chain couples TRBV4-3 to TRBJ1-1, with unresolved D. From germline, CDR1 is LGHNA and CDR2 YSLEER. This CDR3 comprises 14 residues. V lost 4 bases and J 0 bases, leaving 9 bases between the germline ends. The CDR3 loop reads CASSRKRMNTEAFF. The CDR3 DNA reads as TGCGCCAGCAGCCGGAAGCGGATGAACACTGAAGCTTTCTTT.

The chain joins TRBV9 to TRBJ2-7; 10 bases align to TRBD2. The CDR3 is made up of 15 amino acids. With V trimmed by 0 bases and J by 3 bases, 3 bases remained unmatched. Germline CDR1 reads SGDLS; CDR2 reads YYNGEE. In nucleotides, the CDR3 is TGTGCCAGCAGCGTAGAAGCGGGAGGGGTCTACGAGCAGTACTTC. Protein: CASSVEAGGVYEQYF.

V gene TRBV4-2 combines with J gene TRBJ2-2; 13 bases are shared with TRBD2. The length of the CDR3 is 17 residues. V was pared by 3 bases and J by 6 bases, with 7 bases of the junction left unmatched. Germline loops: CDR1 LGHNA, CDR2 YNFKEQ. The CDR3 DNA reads TGTGCCAGCAGCCAGGGGGCGGGACTAGCGGGATCCGGGGAGCTGTTTTTT. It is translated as CASSQGAGLAGSGELFF.

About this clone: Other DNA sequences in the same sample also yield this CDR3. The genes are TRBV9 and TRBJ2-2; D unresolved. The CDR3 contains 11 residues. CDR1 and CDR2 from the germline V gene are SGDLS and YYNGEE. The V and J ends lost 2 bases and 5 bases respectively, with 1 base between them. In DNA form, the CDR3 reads TGTGCCAGCAGCGTGACCGGGGAGCTGTTTTTT. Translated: CASSVTGELFF.

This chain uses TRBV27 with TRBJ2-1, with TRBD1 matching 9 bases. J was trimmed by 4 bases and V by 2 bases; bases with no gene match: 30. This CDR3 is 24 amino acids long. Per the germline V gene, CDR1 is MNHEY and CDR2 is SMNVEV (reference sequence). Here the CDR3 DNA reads TGTGCCAGCAGTTTACCCCAAGGGACAGGGTTGGCGGGCGTGCGGGCGAGGTTTTACAATGAGCAGTTCTTC. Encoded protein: CASSLPQGTGLAGVRARFYNEQFF.

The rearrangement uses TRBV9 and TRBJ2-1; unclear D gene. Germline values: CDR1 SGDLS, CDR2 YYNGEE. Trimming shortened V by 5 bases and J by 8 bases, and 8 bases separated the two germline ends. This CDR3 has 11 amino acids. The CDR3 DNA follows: TGTGCCAGCAGTTTCGGCGATGAGCAGTTCTTC. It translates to CASSFGDEQFF.

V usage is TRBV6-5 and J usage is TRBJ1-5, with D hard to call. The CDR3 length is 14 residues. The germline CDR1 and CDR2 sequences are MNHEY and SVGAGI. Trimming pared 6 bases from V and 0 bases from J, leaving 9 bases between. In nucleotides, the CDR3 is TGTGCCAGCAGGGCACTACGTAGCAATCAGCCCCAGCATTTT. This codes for CASRALRSNQPQHF.

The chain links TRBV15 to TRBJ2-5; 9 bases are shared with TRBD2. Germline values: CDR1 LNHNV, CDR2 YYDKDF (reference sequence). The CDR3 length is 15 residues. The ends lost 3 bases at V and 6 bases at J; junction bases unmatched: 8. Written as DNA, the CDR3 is TGTGCCACCAGCAGTGAAATAGCGGGAGAGAAGACCCAGTACTTC. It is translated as CATSSEIAGEKTQYF.

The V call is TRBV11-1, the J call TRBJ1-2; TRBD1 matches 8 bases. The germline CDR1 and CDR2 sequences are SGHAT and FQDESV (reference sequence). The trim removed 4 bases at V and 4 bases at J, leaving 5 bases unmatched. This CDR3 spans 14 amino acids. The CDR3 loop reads CASSSTGAGYGYTF. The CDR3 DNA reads TGTGCCAGCAGCTCGACAGGGGCTGGCTATGGCTACACCTTC.

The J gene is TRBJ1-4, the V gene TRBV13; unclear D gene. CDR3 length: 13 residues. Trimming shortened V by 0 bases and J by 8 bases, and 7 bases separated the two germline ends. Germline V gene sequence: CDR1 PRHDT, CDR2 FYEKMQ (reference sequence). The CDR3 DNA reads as TGTGCCAGCAGCTTAGGCCGACAAGAAAAACTGTTTTTT. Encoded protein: CASSLGRQEKLFF.

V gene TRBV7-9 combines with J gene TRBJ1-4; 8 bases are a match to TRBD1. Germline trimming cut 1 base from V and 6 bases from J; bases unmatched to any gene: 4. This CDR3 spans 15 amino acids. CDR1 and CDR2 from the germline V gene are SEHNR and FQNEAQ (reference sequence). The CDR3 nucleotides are TGTGCCAGCAGCTTAGATGAGACAGGGGATGAAAAACTGTTTTTT. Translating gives CASSLDETGDEKLFF.

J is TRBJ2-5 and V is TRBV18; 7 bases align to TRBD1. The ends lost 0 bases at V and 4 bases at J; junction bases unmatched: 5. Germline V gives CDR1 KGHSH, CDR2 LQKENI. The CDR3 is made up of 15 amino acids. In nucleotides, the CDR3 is TGTGCCAGCTCACCACCACAGGGGTCGGGAGAGACCCAGTACTTC. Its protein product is CASSPPQGSGETQYF.

CDR3 region: CASSQGQGYGYTF. Here the CDR3 DNA reads TGTGCCAGTAGTCAAGGACAGGGCTATGGCTACACCTTC. This chain joins TRBV19 and TRBJ1-2; 8 nucleotides line up with TRBD1. Trimming cost V 5 bases and J 4 bases; bases outside gene matches: 3. Germline loops: CDR1 LNHDA, CDR2 SQIVND (reference sequence). This CDR3 has 13 amino acids. Supplemented by reference TRBV19 and TRBJ1-2, the full variable domain reads DGGITQSPKYLFRKEGQNVTLSCEQNLNHDAMYWYRQDPGQGLRLIYYSQIVNDFQKGDIAEGYSVSREKKESFPLTVTSAQKNPTAFYLCASSQGQGYGYTFGSGTRLTVV.

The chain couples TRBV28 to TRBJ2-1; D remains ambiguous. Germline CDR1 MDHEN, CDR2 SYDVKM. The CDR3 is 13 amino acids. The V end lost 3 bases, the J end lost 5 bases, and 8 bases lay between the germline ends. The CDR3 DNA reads TGTGCCAGCAGTTTCCCCGGAAACAATGAGCAGTTCTTC. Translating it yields CASSFPGNNEQFF.

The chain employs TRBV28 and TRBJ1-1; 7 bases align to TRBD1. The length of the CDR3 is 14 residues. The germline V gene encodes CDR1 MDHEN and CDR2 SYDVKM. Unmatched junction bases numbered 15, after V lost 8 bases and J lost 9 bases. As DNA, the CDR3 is TGTGCCAGCGAGGGGGCGGGCGGTGAGGGAAAAGCTTTCTTT. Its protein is CASEGAGGEGKAFF. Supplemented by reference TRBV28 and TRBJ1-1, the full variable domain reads DVKVTQSSRYLVKRTGEKVFLECVQDMDHENMFWYRQDPGLGLRLIYFSYDVKMKEKGDIPEGYSVSREKKERFSLILESASTNQTSMYLCASEGAGGEGKAFFGQGTRLTVV.

CDR3 region: CASSSRDSSYNEQFF. For the CDR3, the DNA is TGTGCCAGCAGCTCAAGGGACAGTTCCTACAATGAGCAGTTCTTC. This rearrangement joins TRBV7-9 to TRBJ2-1; 7 bases map to TRBD1. The J segment lost 1 base and the V segment lost 4 bases, leaving 4 bases of the junction unmatched. CDR1 and CDR2 from the germline V gene are SEHNR and FQNEAQ (reference sequence). The CDR3 totals 15 residues.

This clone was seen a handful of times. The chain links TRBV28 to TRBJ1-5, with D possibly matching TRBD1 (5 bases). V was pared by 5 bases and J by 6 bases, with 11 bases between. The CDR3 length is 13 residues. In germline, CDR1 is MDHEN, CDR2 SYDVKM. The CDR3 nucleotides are TGTGCCAGCAGTGGACATTACGGTCAGCCCCAGCATTTT. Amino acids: CASSGHYGQPQHF.

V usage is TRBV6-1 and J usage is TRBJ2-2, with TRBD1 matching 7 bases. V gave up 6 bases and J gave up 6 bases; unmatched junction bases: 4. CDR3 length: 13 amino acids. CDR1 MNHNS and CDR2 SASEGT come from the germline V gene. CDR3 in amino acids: CASRTTGAGELFF. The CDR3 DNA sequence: TGTGCCAGCAGGACAACAGGGGCCGGGGAGCTGTTTTTT.

CDR3: CASSVGQPYEQYF. The CDR3 region has the DNA TGTGCCAGCAGTGTGGGGCAGCCCTACGAGCAGTACTTC. This rearrangement joins TRBV6-1 to TRBJ2-7, with D perhaps matching TRBD1 (5 bases). The germline V gene encodes CDR1 MNHNS and CDR2 SASEGT. V was cut by 4 bases and J by 2 bases, with 9 bases left in between. The CDR3 is 13 amino acids.